The rows below give T cell receptor beta chains drawn from one sample of a study of vaccination effects on CD4 cells after COVID-19. The data were produced by immunoSEQ multiplex PCR, yet TCRdb's version contains in-frame clones alone and is incomplete. The sample has tens of thousands of clones; roughly 80% are singletons. Antigens of these TCRs are unknown. Sequencing was performed on CD4+ T cells from PBMCs cultured without peptide, taken after COVID-19 vaccination. The receptor source for this set is a human donor who received a COVID-19 vaccine. Each CDR3 is given without its conserved first and last residue. The listing skips clone size in some rows; elsewhere it reads once, few, many or a size class.

abundance: -
v_gene: TRBV28
CDR3aa: ASRYPANEKLF

abundance: -
v_gene: TRBV30
CDR3aa: AWSPGRGSNTGELF

abundance: -
v_gene: TRBV28
CDR3aa: ASSSTGTGTGELF

abundance: -
v_gene: TRBV6-5
CDR3aa: ASSSLPNTEAF

abundance: -
v_gene: TRBV27
CDR3aa: ASSANRVTDTQY

abundance: -
v_gene: TRBV5-5
CDR3aa: ASSFRDTFQETQY

abundance: few
v_gene: TRBV14
CDR3aa: ASSPSGGYSPLH

abundance: few
v_gene: TRBV7-2
CDR3aa: ASSSDSNSPLH

abundance: -
v_gene: TRBV12-3/TRBV12-4
CDR3aa: ASSPLGVVEQF

abundance: -
v_gene: TRBV6-5
CDR3aa: ASSLKDSISSQAF

abundance: -
v_gene: TRBV18
CDR3aa: ASSWAVKNTGELF

abundance: -
v_gene: TRBV7-3
CDR3aa: ASSLSGVTEAF

abundance: -
v_gene: TRBV6-5
CDR3aa: ASSRTGTNYGYT

abundance: -
v_gene: TRBV27
CDR3aa: ASSFYRDRGTEAF

abundance: -
v_gene: TRBV9
CDR3aa: ASSRLSGNEKLF

abundance: once
v_gene: TRBV24-1
CDR3aa: ATSWGTGLTGELF

abundance: few
v_gene: TRBV3-1/TRBV3-2
CDR3aa: ASSNRDLNSPLH

abundance: -
v_gene: TRBV28
CDR3aa: ASSLGSRVTGELF

abundance: -
v_gene: TRBV19
CDR3aa: ASSLTGINTDTQY

abundance: -
v_gene: TRBV5-1
CDR3aa: ASSVIGRGETQY

abundance: -
v_gene: TRBV12-3/TRBV12-4
CDR3aa: ASRLDRLDTQY

abundance: -
v_gene: TRBV7-3
CDR3aa: ASSLTPLAGNEQF

abundance: -
v_gene: TRBV30
CDR3aa: AWSRGKQPQH

abundance: -
v_gene: TRBV6-5
CDR3aa: ASIEGRSNSPLH

abundance: -
v_gene: TRBV3-1/TRBV3-2
CDR3aa: ASSHQGSNQPQH

abundance: -
v_gene: TRBV5-6
CDR3aa: ASSVTGEPNNEQF

abundance: -
v_gene: TRBV11-2
CDR3aa: ASSLLSYTEAF

abundance: -
v_gene: TRBV15
CDR3aa: ATSGSGGADGELF

abundance: once
v_gene: TRBV11-2
CDR3aa: ASSLVRGGETQY

abundance: -
v_gene: TRBV28
CDR3aa: ASSLIVYQETQY

abundance: -
v_gene: TRBV6-5
CDR3aa: ASRKSSGANVLT

abundance: once
v_gene: TRBV5-1
CDR3aa: ASSLKRGNTDTQY

abundance: -
v_gene: TRBV30
CDR3aa: AWSTGTNSQPQH

abundance: -
v_gene: TRBV18
CDR3aa: ASSPGQGGQDYT

abundance: -
v_gene: TRBV18
CDR3aa: ASFDGTKGNTIY

abundance: -
v_gene: TRBV7-8
CDR3aa: ASSLGQFHVAGGGETQY

abundance: -
v_gene: TRBV29-1
CDR3aa: SVSGSGGAYTDTQY

abundance: few
v_gene: TRBV5-1
CDR3aa: ASSLGERTGELF

abundance: -
v_gene: TRBV7-3
CDR3aa: ASSPSSGGATDTQY

abundance: -
v_gene: TRBV2
CDR3aa: ASSVHGLAGETQY

abundance: once
v_gene: TRBV6-6
CDR3aa: ASTRAPGDQETQY

abundance: -
v_gene: TRBV30
CDR3aa: AWSVQINYGYT

abundance: -
v_gene: TRBV27
CDR3aa: ASSLRSSGGAYQETQY

abundance: -
v_gene: TRBV19
CDR3aa: ASSMKDVSGIEQF

abundance: -
v_gene: TRBV18
CDR3aa: ASSRHDTLKTGDIT

abundance: -
v_gene: TRBV24-1
CDR3aa: ATSDGGRVGGYT

abundance: -
v_gene: TRBV2
CDR3aa: ASSEIGLAGDEQF

abundance: -
v_gene: TRBV10-1
CDR3aa: ASSGSIRDRGNTDTQY

abundance: -
v_gene: TRBV2
CDR3aa: ASSESAGGPQTQY

abundance: -
v_gene: TRBV6-6
CDR3aa: ASSTGRDSGNTIY

abundance: -
v_gene: TRBV24-1
CDR3aa: ATSDSKGGNTEAF

abundance: few
v_gene: TRBV5-8
CDR3aa: ASPGGTEAF

abundance: -
v_gene: TRBV6-6
CDR3aa: ASNDASETQY

abundance: -
v_gene: TRBV4-3
CDR3aa: ASSQDLSRNTGELF

abundance: -
v_gene: TRBV5-6
CDR3aa: ASSLYRNYGYT

abundance: -
v_gene: TRBV11-2
CDR3aa: ASSFMTGGYTEAF

abundance: -
v_gene: TRBV7-2
CDR3aa: ASSLKGDLIQY

abundance: -
v_gene: TRBV18
CDR3aa: ASSPTERYGYT

abundance: -
v_gene: TRBV28
CDR3aa: ASSFGSGEKLF

abundance: -
v_gene: TRBV29-1
CDR3aa: SQYYRENEQF